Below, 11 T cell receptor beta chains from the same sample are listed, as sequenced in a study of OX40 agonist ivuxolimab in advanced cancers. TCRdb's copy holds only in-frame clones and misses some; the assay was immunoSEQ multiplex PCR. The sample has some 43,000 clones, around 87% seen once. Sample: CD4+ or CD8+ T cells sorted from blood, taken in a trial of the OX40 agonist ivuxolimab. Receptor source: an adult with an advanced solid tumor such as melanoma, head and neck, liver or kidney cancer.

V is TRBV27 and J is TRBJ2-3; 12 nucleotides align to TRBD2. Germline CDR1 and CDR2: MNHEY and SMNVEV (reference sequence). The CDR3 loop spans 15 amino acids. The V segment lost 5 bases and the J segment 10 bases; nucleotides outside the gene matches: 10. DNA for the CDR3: TGTGCCAGCAGTGGACTAGCGGGATCCGCGATGTCGCAGTATTTT. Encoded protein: CASSGLAGSAMSQYF.

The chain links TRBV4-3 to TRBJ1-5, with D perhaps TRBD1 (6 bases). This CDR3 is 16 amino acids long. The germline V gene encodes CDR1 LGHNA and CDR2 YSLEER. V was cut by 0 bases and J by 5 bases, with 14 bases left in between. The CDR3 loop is CASSQDHTGPHQPQHF. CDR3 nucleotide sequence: TGCGCCAGCAGCCAAGATCACACAGGGCCCCATCAGCCCCAGCATTTT.

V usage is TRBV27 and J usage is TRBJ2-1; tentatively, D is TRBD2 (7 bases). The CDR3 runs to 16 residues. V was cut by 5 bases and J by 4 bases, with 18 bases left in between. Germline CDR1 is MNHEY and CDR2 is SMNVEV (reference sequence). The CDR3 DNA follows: TGTGCCAGCAGTCCGGTGGGGGGGGCTTTGTACAATGAGCAGTTCTTC. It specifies CASSPVGGALYNEQFF.

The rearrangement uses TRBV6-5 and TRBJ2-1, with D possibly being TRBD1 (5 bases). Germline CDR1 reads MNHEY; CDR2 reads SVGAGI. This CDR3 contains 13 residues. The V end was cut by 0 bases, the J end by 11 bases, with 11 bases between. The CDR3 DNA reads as TGTGCCAGCAGTTACTCACCCCAGGGTAAGCAGTTCTTC. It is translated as CASSYSPQGKQFF.

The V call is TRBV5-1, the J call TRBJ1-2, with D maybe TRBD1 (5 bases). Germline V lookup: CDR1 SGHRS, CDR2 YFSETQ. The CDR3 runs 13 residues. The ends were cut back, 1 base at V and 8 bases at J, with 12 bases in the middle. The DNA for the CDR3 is TGCGCCAGCAGCTTGTCAGGGTTGGGAGGCTACACCTTC. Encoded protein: CASSLSGLGGYTF.

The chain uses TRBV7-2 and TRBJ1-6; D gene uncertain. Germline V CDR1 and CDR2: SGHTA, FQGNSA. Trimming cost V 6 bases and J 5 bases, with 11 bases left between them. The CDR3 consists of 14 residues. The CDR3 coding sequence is TGTGCCAGCAGTACGAGCGAGAATAATTCACCCCTCCACTTT. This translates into CASSTSENNSPLHF.

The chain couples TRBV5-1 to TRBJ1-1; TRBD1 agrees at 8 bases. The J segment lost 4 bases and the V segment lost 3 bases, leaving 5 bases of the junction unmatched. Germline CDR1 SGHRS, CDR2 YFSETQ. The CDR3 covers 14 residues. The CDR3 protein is CASSSTGVFTEAFF. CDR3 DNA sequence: TGCGCCAGCAGCTCGACAGGGGTTTTCACTGAAGCTTTCTTT.

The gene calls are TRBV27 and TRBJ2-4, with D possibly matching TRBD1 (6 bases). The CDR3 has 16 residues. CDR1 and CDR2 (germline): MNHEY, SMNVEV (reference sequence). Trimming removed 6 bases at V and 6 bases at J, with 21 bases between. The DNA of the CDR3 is TGTGCCAGCAGCCTATCCTTAGACAGGACCTCAAACATTCAGTACTTC. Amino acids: CASSLSLDRTSNIQYF.

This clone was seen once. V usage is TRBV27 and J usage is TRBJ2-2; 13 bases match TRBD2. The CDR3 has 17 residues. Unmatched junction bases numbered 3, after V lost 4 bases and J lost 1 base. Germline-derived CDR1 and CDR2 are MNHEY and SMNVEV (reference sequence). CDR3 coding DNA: TGTGCCAGCAGTTGGGGACTAGCGGGAATGAACACCGGGGAGCTGTTTTTT. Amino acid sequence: CASSWGLAGMNTGELFF.

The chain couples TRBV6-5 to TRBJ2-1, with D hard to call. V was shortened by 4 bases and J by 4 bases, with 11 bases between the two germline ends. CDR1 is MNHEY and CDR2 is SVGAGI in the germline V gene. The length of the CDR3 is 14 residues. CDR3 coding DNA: TGTGCCAGCAGTTTTACAGTAAGATACAATGAGCAGTTCTTC. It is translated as CASSFTVRYNEQFF.

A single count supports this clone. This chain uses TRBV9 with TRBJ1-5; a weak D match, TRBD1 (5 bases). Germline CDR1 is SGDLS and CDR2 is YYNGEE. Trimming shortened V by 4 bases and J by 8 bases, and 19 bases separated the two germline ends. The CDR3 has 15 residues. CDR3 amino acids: CASSPAAGAREPQHF. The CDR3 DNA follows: TGTGCCAGCAGCCCCGCCGCCGGGGCAAGGGAGCCCCAGCATTTT.